This record covers a single TCR beta chain. This sample stems from a study of blood T cell repertoires in COVID-19. About the study: The analysed material was cDNA or gDNA that came from T cells, B-cell-depleted T cells, or PBMCs.

Only in-frame clones appear in the TCRdb table, and some are missing; sequencing was by immunoSEQ multiplex PCR. This table holds a few hundred thousand clones, 80% to 85% found once. The study recruited people aged roughly 18 to 95 years across more than 20 US areas. In assigning cohorts, the study relied on participant-reported clinical history. Among Cohort 3 donors, those recovered had two negative PCRs, clearance, or symptom resolution. After removal of 3 bases from V and 9 bases from J, the junction contained 4 bases not matched to a gene. CDR3 length equals 12 residues. CDR1 is SEHNR, CDR2 FQNEAQ, per germline (reference sequence).

The sequencing sample was made of PBMCs or T cells enriched from blood (not recorded which). The chain joins TRBV7-9 to TRBJ1-1, with TRBD1 matching over 7 bases. The receptor comes from a woman aged 45-65 years who had recovered from COVID-19. CDR3 coding DNA: TGTGCCAGCAGCTTGACAGGGTTCCAAGCTTTCTTT. It encodes CASSLTGFQAFF.